The 11 T cell receptor beta chains below all came from one sample that was sequenced in a study of PD-L1 blockade in urothelial cancer. Sequencing used immunoSEQ multiplex PCR; TCRdb keeps in-frame clones, though not all of them. The sample includes 98,000 or so clones, around 91% of them seen just once. Described time point: pretreatment peripheral blood. The sample in question was PBMCs, obtained around atezolizumab (anti-PD-L1) treatment. The source is a man between 60 and 75 years old with urothelial cancer.

This clone was seen a handful of times. This chain joins TRBV19 and TRBJ1-2, with a possible D match to TRBD1 (5 bases). V was clipped by 5 bases and J by 4 bases, with 8 bases between them. The germline CDR1 and CDR2 sequences are LNHDA and SQIVND (reference sequence). CDR3 length equals 12 residues. The DNA for the CDR3 is TGTGCCAGTAGTGACAGTTCCTATGGCTACACCTTC. As protein: CASSDSSYGYTF.

The V gene is TRBV11-2, the J gene TRBJ1-1; D gene unclear. V was shortened by 2 bases and J by 5 bases, with 15 bases between the two germline ends. CDR3 length: 15 residues. Germline values: CDR1 SGHAT, CDR2 FQNNGV. CDR3 in amino acids: CASSLPYTGRTEAFF. The CDR3 nucleotides read TGTGCCAGCAGCTTACCATACACGGGGAGGACTGAAGCTTTCTTT.

The chain is built from TRBV7-8 and TRBJ1-3; TRBD1 matches 7 bases. This CDR3 spans 15 amino acids. With 2 bases clipped from V and 2 bases from J, the junction kept 3 bases outside the gene matches. The germline V gene has CDR1 SGHVS and CDR2 FQNEAQ. CDR3 in DNA: TGTGCCAGCAGCTTACAGGGGGGCCCTGGAAACACCATATATTTT. Amino acid sequence: CASSLQGGPGNTIYF.

The rearrangement joins TRBV6-1 to TRBJ2-4; tentatively, D is TRBD2 (6 bases). The V end was cut by 5 bases, the J end by 10 bases, with 12 bases between. The CDR3 has 12 residues. Germline V gene sequence: CDR1 MNHNS, CDR2 SASEGT. CDR3 sequence: CASSRDLGIQYF. The CDR3 nucleotides are TGTGCCAGCAGTAGGGACTTAGGGATTCAGTACTTC.

The chain joins TRBV4-1 to TRBJ2-6, with no clear D. The CDR3 sequence is 15 residues long. With 3 bases removed from V and 4 bases from J, the gap between germline ends came to 10 bases. Looked up from germline, CDR1 is MGHRA and CDR2 is YSYEKL. For the CDR3, the DNA is TGCGCCAGCAGCCAGCAAGAGGCCGGGGCCAACGTCCTGACTTTC. It encodes CASSQQEAGANVLTF.

This chain uses TRBV10-1 with TRBJ1-1; TRBD1 is a possible D gene (5 bases). This CDR3 is 13 amino acids long. V was trimmed by 4 bases and J by 7 bases, leaving 13 bases between them. Germline-derived CDR1 and CDR2 are WNHNN and SYGVQD (reference sequence). The CDR3 loop is CASSGGSHIEAFF. CDR3 DNA sequence: TGCGCCAGCAGTGGGGGCAGCCACATTGAAGCTTTCTTT.

The chain carries TRBV11-2 and TRBJ2-1; 12 bases are shared with TRBD2. The CDR3 extends over 17 amino acids. Unmatched junction bases numbered 7, after V lost 5 bases and J lost 2 bases. Per the germline V gene, CDR1 is SGHAT and CDR2 is FQNNGV. The CDR3: CASSEGASGRAYNEQFF. CDR3 DNA: TGTGCCAGCAGCGAAGGGGCTAGCGGGAGGGCCTACAATGAGCAGTTCTTC.

CDR3 DNA sequence: TGCGCCAGCAGCCAAGATCGGCTGAATCGCGCGGTCACCGGGGAGCTGTTTTTT. Translating it yields CASSQDRLNRAVTGELFF. The J gene is TRBJ2-2, the V gene TRBV4-3, with D hard to call. The V gene lost 0 bases and the J gene lost 4 bases, with 18 bases spanning the gap. CDR3 length equals 18 residues. Germline-derived CDR1 and CDR2 are LGHNA and YSLEER.

The chain carries TRBV7-3 and TRBJ2-7; 8 bases are a match to TRBD1. This CDR3 is 14 amino acids long. Trimming cost V 4 bases and J 5 bases; bases outside gene matches: 7. Germline loops: CDR1 SGHTA, CDR2 FQGTGA. CDR3 nucleotide sequence: TGTGCCAGCAGCTCGACAGGGGCTACCGACGAGCAGTACTTC. This sequence encodes CASSSTGATDEQYF.

The chain carries TRBV28 and TRBJ2-4; D is possibly TRBD2 (5 bases). This CDR3 is 14 amino acids long. The V gene lost 6 bases and the J gene lost 6 bases, with 15 bases spanning the gap. Germline assignment: CDR1 MDHEN and CDR2 SYDVKM. The CDR3 loop is CASSSAGGGNIQYF. The CDR3 coding sequence is TGTGCCAGCAGCTCCGCCGGAGGAGGAAACATTCAGTACTTC.

This chain links TRBV7-9 with TRBJ2-5, with D uncertain. The germline CDR1 and CDR2 sequences are SEHNR and FQNEAQ (reference sequence). The CDR3 totals 13 residues. Trimming took off 2 bases at V and 3 bases at J, with 7 bases between the two ends. The CDR3 loop is CASSLIPEETQYF. The DNA of the CDR3 is TGTGCCAGCAGCTTAATCCCTGAAGAGACCCAGTACTTC.